Presented here are 7 T cell receptor beta chains from one specimen sequenced in a study of blood T cells in healthy people across ages. For the second PCR, which ran for roughly 7 to 11 cycles, a sample-barcoded 5' primer and a J-beta primer mix were used. MiXCR was run by TCRdb on the 5' RACE reads, yielding one entry per CDR3 protein. The data hold about 1.5 million distinct CDR3 sequences, with about 45% observed a single time. Sequenced: blood. Every receptor here comes from a woman under 30 in good health.

The chain uses TRBV7-2 and TRBJ2-1; D gene ambiguous. Per germline, CDR1 SGHTA and CDR2 FQGNSA. CDR3 length: 13 residues. Trimming removed 1 base at V and 13 bases at J, with 14 bases between. The CDR3 sequence: CASSLVSPETQFF. CDR3 DNA: TGTGCCAGCAGCTTAGTAAGTCCAGAGACCCAGTTCTTC.

Remarks on this clonotype: An end of the junction does not agree with germline; a read error may underlie this. The chain has TRBV6-2 or TRBV6-3 and TRBJ2-1, with D perhaps being TRBD1 or TRBD2 (5 bases each). CDR1 MNHEY and CDR2 SVGEGT come from the germline V gene. The CDR3 is made up of 15 amino acids. CDR3 protein: CASSYAEGRANEQFF. CDR3 bases: TGTGCCAGTAGTTACGCTGAGGGGCGCGCAAATGAGCAGTTCTTC.

The rearrangement uses TRBV29-1 and TRBJ2-5, with D perhaps matching TRBD1 (6 bases). The tail of the sequence fits TRBJ2-7 better, so the J call may be wrong. This CDR3 has 11 amino acids. The germline CDR1 and CDR2 sequences are SQVTM and ANQGSEA. The CDR3 nucleotides read TGCAGCGGTGGGGGCCTTACCGAGCAGTACTTC. As protein: CSGGGLTEQYF.

Worth noting for this clonotype: The junction and the germline gene differ at one end; a read error may be behind it. The chain has TRBV12-3 or TRBV12-4 and TRBJ2-3; possibly TRBD1 for D (5 bases). CDR3 length: 17 residues. The CDR3 nucleotides are TGTGCCAGCAGTTTAAAGGTTACACACTGGGGCACAGATGCGCAGTATTTT. Translated: CASSLKVTHWGTDAQYF.

The chain has TRBV20-1 and TRBJ2-5; TRBD2 agrees at 7 bases. The J segment lost 2 bases and the V segment lost 3 bases, leaving 6 bases of the junction unmatched. Germline assignment: CDR1 DFQATT and CDR2 SNEGSKA (reference sequence). CDR3 length equals 14 residues. Here the CDR3 DNA reads TGCAGTGCTAGGTGGCTAGCGGATCAAGAGACCCAGTACTTC. It codes for CSARWLADQETQYF.

The chain is built from TRBV28 and TRBJ2-7; perhaps TRBD2 as D (6 bases). Germline V lookup: CDR1 MDHEN, CDR2 SYDVKM. This CDR3 has 13 amino acids. V was pared by 7 bases and J by 1 base, with 11 bases between. The chain's CDR3 is CASMRGGSYEQYF. In DNA, the CDR3 is TGTGCCAGCATGCGGGGTGGGTCCTACGAGCAGTACTTC.

The J gene is TRBJ2-3, the V gene TRBV6-1; D is unclear. Germline lookup yields CDR1 MNHNS and CDR2 SASEGT. Trimming removed 9 bases from V and 2 bases from J, with 9 bases in between. This CDR3 spans 12 amino acids. CDR3 sequence: CASEQNTDTQYF. CDR3 nucleotide sequence: TGTGCCAGTGAACAGAACACAGATACGCAGTATTTT.